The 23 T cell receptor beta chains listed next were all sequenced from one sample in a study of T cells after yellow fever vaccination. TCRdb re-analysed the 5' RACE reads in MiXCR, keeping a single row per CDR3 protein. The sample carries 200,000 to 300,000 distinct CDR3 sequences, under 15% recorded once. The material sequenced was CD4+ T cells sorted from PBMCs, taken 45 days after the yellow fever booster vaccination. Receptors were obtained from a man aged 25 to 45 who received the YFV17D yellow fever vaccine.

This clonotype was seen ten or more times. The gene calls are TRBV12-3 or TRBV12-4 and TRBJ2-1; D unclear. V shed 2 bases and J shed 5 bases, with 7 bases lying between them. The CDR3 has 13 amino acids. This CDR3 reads CASSLTANNEQFF. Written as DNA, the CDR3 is TGTGCCAGCAGTTTAACAGCCAACAATGAGCAGTTCTTC.

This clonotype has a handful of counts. The CDR3 sequence is CASSPHPTNEQFF. DNA for the CDR3: TGTGCCAGCAGCCCTCATCCTACGAATGAGCAGTTCTTC. This chain uses TRBV3-1 with TRBJ2-1, with D uncertain. The germline V and J ends were trimmed by 4 bases and 7 bases, with 11 bases remaining between them. This CDR3 is 13 amino acids long. From germline, CDR1 is LGHDT and CDR2 YNNKEL (reference sequence).

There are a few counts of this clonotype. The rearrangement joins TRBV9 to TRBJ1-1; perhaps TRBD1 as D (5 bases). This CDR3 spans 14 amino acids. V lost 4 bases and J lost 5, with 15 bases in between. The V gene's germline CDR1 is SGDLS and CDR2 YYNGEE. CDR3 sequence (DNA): TGTGCCAGCAGCACGGGCATGAAGGGGACTGAAGCTTTCTTT. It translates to CASSTGMKGTEAFF.

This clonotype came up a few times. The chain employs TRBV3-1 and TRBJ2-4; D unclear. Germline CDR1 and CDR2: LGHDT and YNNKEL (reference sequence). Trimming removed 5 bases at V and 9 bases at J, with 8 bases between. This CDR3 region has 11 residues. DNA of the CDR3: TGTGCCAGCAGCAACCCGGGCATTCAGTACTTC. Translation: CASSNPGIQYF.

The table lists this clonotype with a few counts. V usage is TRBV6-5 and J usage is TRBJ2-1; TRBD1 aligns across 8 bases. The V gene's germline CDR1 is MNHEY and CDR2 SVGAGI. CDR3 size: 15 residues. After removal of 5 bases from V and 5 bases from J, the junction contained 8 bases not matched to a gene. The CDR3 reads CASSPTGGRNNEQFF. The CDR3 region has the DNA TGTGCCAGCAGTCCCACAGGGGGTAGGAACAATGAGCAGTTCTTC.

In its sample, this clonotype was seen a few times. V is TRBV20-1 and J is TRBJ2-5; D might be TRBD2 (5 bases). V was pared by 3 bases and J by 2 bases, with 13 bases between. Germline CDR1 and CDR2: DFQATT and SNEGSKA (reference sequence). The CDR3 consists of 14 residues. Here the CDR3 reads CSARDSTGQETQYF. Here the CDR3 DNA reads TGCAGTGCTAGGGATTCGACGGGGCAAGAGACCCAGTACTTC.

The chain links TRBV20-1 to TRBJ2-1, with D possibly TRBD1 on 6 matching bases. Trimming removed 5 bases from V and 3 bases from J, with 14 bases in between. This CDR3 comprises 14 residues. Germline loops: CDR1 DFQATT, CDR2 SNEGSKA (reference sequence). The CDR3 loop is CSAQSWDNYNEQFF. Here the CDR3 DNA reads TGCAGTGCTCAGTCATGGGACAACTACAATGAGCAGTTCTTC.

CDR3 sequence: CASSPRGRGEQYF. The CDR3, as DNA: TGTGCCAGCAGCCCCCGGGGGAGGGGCGAGCAGTACTTC. The gene calls are TRBV7-6 and TRBJ2-7, with 7 positions matching TRBD2. The germline V gene has CDR1 SGHVS and CDR2 FNYEAQ. The CDR3 consists of 13 residues. V was clipped by 5 bases and J by 6 bases; unmatched bases: 7.

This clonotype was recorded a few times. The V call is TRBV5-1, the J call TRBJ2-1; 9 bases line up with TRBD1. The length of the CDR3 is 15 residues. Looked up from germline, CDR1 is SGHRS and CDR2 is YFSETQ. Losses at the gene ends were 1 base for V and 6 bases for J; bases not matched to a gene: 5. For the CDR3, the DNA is TGCGCCAGCAGCTTGACAGGGGGCGCCGGCAATGAGCAGTTCTTC. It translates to CASSLTGGAGNEQFF.

CDR3 nucleotide sequence: TGTGCCAGCACCTTAACGGGAGGCCACAATGAGCAGTTCTTC. It yields the protein CASTLTGGHNEQFF. The chain carries TRBV12-3 or TRBV12-4 and TRBJ2-1; the match to TRBD2 covers 7 bases. The CDR3 sequence is 14 residues long. The J segment lost 5 bases and the V segment lost 7 bases, leaving 8 bases of the junction unmatched.

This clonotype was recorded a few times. The CDR3 DNA is TGTGCCAGCAGCCAACGGAGCACTTACACCGGGGAGCTGTTTTTT. This translates into CASSQRSTYTGELFF. The chain recombines TRBV11-3 with TRBJ2-2; D unclear. The length of the CDR3 is 15 residues. The V gene lost 5 bases and the J gene lost 3 bases, with 13 bases spanning the gap. The V gene's germline CDR1 is SGHNT and CDR2 YENEEA.

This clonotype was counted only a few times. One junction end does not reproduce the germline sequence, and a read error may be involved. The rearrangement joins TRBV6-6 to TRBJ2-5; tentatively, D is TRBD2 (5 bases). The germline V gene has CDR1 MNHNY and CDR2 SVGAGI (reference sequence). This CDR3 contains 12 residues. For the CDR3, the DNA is TGTGCCAGCAGTTACTCCGGGAATTCAGATCACTTC. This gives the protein CASSYSGNSDHF.

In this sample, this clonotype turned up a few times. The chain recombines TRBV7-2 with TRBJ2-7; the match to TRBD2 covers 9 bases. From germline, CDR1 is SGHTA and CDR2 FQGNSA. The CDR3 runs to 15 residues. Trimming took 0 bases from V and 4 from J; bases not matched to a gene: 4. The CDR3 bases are TGTGCCAGCAGCTTAGCTCTAGCGGGAAAGTACGAGCAGTACTTC. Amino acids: CASSLALAGKYEQYF.

The CDR3 DNA sequence: TGCAGCGCCTACCTGGGGGGCGGGAGCAATCAGCCCCAGCATTTT. It yields the protein CSAYLGGGSNQPQHF. The V call is TRBV29-1, the J call TRBJ1-5, with D possibly matching TRBD1 (6 bases). Germline-derived CDR1 and CDR2 are SQVTM and ANQGSEA. V was trimmed by 7 bases and J by 1 base, leaving 17 bases between them. The CDR3 sequence is 15 residues long.

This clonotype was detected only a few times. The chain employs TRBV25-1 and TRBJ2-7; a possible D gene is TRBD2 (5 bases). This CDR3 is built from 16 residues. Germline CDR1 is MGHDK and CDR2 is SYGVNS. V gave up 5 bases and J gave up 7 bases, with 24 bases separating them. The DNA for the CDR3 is TGTGCCAGCAGTCCCTCGTTCGCGAGACCTTCGGGGGAGCAGTACTTC. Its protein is CASSPSFARPSGEQYF.

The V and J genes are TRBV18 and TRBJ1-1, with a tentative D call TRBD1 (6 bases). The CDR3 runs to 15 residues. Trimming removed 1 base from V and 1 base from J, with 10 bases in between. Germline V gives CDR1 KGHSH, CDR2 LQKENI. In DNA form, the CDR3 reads TGTGCCAGCTCACCACGGGGACACCGGAACACTGAAGCTTTCTTT. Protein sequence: CASSPRGHRNTEAFF.

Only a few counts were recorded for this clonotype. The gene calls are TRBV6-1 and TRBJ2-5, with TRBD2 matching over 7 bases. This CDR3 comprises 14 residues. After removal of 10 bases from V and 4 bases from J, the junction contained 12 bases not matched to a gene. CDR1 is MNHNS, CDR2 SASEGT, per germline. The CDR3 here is CATEWTSLSETQYF. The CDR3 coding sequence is TGTGCCACCGAATGGACTAGTTTATCAGAGACCCAGTACTTC.

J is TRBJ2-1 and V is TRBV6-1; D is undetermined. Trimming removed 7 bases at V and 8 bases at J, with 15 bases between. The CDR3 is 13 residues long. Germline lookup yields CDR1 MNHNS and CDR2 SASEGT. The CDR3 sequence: CASKPPAVDEQFF. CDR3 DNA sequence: TGTGCCAGCAAGCCCCCCGCGGTGGATGAGCAGTTCTTC.

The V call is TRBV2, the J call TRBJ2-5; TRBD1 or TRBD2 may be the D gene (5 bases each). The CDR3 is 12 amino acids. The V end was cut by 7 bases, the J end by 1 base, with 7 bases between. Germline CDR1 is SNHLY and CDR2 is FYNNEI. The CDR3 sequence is CASKGTQETQYF. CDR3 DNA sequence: TGTGCCAGCAAGGGGACCCAAGAGACCCAGTACTTC.

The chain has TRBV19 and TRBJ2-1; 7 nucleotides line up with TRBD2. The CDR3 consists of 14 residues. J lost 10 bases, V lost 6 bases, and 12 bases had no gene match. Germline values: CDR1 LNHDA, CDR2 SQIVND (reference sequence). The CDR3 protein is CASRASGSLGEQFF. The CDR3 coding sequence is TGTGCCAGTAGGGCTAGCGGATCCCTCGGGGAGCAGTTCTTC.

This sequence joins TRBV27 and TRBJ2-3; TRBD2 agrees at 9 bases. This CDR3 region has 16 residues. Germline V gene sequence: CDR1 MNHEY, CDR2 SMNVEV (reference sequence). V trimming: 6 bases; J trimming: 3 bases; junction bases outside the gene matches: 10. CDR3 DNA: TGTGCCAGCAGGCCCTATAGCGGGAGAGGGACAGATACGCAGTATTTT. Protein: CASRPYSGRGTDTQYF.

In DNA, the CDR3 is TGTGCCAGCAGCGTAGATAGGCAGGGCCAAGAGACCCAGTACTTC. Protein sequence: CASSVDRQGQETQYF. The chain carries TRBV9 and TRBJ2-5; possibly TRBD1 for D (5 bases). The CDR3 is 15 residues long. V lost 0 bases to trimming and J lost 1 base, with 10 bases between them. From germline, CDR1 is SGDLS and CDR2 YYNGEE. The full variable domain, with the rest looked up from reference TRBV9 and TRBJ2-5, is DSGVTQTPKHLITATGQRVTLRCSPRSGDLSVYWYQQSLDQGLQFLIQYYNGEERAKGNILERFSAQQFPDLHSELNLSSLELGDSALYFCASSVDRQGQETQYFGPGTRLLVL.

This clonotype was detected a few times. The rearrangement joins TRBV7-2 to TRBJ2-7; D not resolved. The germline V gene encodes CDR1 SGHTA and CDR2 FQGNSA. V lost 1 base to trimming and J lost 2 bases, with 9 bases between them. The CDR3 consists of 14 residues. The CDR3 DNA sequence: TGTGCCAGCAGCTTAGTAAGCGCAACCTACGAGCAGTACTTC. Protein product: CASSLVSATYEQYF. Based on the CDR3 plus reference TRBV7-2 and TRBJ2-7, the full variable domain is GAGVSQSPSNKVTEKGKDVELRCDPISGHTALYWYRQSLGQGLEFLIYFQGNSAPDKSGLPSDRFSAERTGGSVSTLTIQRTQQEDSAVYLCASSLVSATYEQYFGPGTRLTVT.